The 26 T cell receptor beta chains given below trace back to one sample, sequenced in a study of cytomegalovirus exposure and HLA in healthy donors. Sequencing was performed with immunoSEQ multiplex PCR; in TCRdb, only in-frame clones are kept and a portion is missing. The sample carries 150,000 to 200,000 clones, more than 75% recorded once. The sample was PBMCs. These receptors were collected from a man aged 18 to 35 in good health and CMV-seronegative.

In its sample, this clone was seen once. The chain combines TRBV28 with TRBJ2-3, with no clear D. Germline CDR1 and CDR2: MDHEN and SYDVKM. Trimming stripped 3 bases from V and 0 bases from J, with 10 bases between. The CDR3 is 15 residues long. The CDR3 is CASSFGASSTDTQYF. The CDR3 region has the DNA TGTGCCAGCAGTTTTGGAGCCAGTAGCACAGATACGCAGTATTTT.

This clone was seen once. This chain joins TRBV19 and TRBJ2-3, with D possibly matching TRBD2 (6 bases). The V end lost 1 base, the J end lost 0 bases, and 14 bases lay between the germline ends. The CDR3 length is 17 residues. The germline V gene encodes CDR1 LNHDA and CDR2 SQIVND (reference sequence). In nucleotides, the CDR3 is TGTGCCAGTAGTATAGGGCGCTTAGCGGTGAGCACAGATACGCAGTATTTT. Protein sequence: CASSIGRLAVSTDTQYF.

The CDR3 sequence is CASSYSMKGTVGYTF. Here the CDR3 DNA reads TGTGCCAGCAGTTACTCGATGAAAGGAACAGTTGGCTACACCTTC. The genes are TRBV6-6 and TRBJ1-2; D is unresolved. CDR3 length: 15 residues. V shed 0 bases and J shed 7 bases, with 15 bases lying between them. The germline gives CDR1 MNHNY, CDR2 SVGAGI (reference sequence).

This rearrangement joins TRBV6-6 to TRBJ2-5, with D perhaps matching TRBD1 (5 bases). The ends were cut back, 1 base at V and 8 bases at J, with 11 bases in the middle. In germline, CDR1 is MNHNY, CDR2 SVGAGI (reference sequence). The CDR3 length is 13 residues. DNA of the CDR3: TGTGCCAGCAGTTACTACCAGGGTGAAACCCAGTACTTC. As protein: CASSYYQGETQYF.

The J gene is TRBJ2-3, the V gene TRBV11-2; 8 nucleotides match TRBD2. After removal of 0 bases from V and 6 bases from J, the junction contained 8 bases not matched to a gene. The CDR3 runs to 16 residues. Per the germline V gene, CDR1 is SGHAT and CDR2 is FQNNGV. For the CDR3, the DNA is TGTGCCAGCAGCTTAGATTGGCCTAGCGGGCCGGATACGCAGTATTTT. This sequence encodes CASSLDWPSGPDTQYF.

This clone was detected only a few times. CDR3 sequence: CASSPKGQGDYNEQFF. CDR3 nucleotide sequence: TGTGCCAGCTCACCTAAGGGACAGGGGGACTACAATGAGCAGTTCTTC. This sequence joins TRBV18 and TRBJ2-1, with 11 bases that match TRBD1. Germline lookup yields CDR1 KGHSH and CDR2 LQKENI. With 3 bases clipped from V and 3 bases from J, the junction kept 4 bases outside the gene matches. The CDR3 length is 16 residues.

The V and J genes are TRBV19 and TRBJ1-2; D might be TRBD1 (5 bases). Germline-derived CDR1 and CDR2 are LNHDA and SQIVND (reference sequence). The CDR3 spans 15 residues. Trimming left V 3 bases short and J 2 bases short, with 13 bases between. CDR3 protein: CASSISGHGNYGYTF. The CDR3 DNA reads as TGTGCCAGTAGTATTTCAGGACACGGAAACTATGGCTACACCTTC. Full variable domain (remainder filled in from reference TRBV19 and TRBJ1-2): DGGITQSPKYLFRKEGQNVTLSCEQNLNHDAMYWYRQDPGQGLRLIYYSQIVNDFQKGDIAEGYSVSREKKESFPLTVTSAQKNPTAFYLCASSISGHGNYGYTFGSGTRLTVV.

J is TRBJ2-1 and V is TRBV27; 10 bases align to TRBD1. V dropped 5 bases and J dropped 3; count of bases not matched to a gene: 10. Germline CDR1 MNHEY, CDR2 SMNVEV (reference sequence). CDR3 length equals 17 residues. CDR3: CASSPETGTGVYNEQFF. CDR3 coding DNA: TGTGCCAGCAGTCCTGAGACCGGGACAGGGGTCTACAATGAGCAGTTCTTC.

The CDR3 region has the DNA TGTGCCAGCAGCTTGGGAGGGGGGGAAAGCACTGAAGCTTTCTTT. It yields the protein CASSLGGGESTEAFF. This sequence joins TRBV5-4 and TRBJ1-1, with D possibly matching TRBD1 (6 bases). V lost 0 bases and J 4 bases, leaving 13 bases between the germline ends. The CDR3 loop spans 15 amino acids. The germline V gene has CDR1 SGHNT and CDR2 YYREEE (reference sequence).

The CDR3 loop is CASSEWGGEAFF. CDR3 DNA: TGTGCCAGCAGTGAATGGGGGGGGGAAGCTTTCTTT. V is TRBV2 and J is TRBJ1-1; D might be TRBD1 (5 bases). The germline V gene has CDR1 SNHLY and CDR2 FYNNEI. Trimming took 2 bases from V and 8 from J, leaving 9 bases between them. This CDR3 is 12 amino acids long. Complete variable domain (other parts from reference TRBV2 and TRBJ1-1): EPEVTQTPSHQVTQMGQEVILRCVPISNHLYFYWYRQILGQKVEFLVSFYNNEISEKSEIFDDQFSVERPDGSNFTLKIRSTKLEDSAMYFCASSEWGGEAFFGQGTRLTVV.

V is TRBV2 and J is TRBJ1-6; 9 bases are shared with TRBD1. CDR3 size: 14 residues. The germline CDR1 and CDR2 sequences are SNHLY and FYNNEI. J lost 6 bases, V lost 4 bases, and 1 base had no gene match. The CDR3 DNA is TGTGCCAGCAGTGGACAGGGGGTTAATTCACCCCTCCACTTT. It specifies CASSGQGVNSPLHF. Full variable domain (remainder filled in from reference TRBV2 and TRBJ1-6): EPEVTQTPSHQVTQMGQEVILRCVPISNHLYFYWYRQILGQKVEFLVSFYNNEISEKSEIFDDQFSVERPDGSNFTLKIRSTKLEDSAMYFCASSGQGVNSPLHFGNGTRLTVT.

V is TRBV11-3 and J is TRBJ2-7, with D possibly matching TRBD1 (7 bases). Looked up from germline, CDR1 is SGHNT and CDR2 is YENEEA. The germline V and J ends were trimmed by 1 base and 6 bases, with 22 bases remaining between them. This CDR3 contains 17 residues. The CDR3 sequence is CASSLVGQGGRPSEQYF. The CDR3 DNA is TGTGCCAGCAGCTTAGTTGGTCAGGGGGGAAGACCAAGCGAGCAGTACTTC.

The CDR3 region is CASSRSGTSGSISPQYF. CDR3 nucleotide sequence: TGCGCCAGCAGCCGATCAGGGACTAGCGGGAGTATAAGTCCGCAGTATTTT. The chain uses TRBV5-1 and TRBJ2-3; TRBD2 matches 14 bases. Losses at the gene ends were 4 bases for V and 10 bases for J; bases not matched to a gene: 14. The germline V gene encodes CDR1 SGHRS and CDR2 YFSETQ. The CDR3 is made up of 17 amino acids. The variable domain in full, with the rest retrieved from reference TRBV5-1 and TRBJ2-3, is KAGVTQTPRYLIKTRGQQVTLSCSPISGHRSVSWYQQTPGQGLQFLFEYFSETQRNKGNFPGRFSGRQFSNSRSEMNVSTLELGDSALYLCASSRSGTSGSISPQYFGPGTRLTVL.

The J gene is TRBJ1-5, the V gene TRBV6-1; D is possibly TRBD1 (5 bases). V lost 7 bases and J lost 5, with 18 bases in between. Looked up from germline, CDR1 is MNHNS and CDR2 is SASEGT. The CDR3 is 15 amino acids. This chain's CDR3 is CASKWLRQGDQPQHF. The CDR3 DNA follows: TGTGCCAGCAAATGGTTGCGGCAGGGTGATCAGCCCCAGCATTTT.

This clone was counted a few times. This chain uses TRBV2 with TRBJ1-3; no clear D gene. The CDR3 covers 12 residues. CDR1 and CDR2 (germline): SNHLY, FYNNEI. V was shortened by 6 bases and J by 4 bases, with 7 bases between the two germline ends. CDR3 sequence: CASRAEGNTIYF. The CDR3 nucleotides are TGTGCCAGCAGGGCAGAAGGAAACACCATATATTTT.

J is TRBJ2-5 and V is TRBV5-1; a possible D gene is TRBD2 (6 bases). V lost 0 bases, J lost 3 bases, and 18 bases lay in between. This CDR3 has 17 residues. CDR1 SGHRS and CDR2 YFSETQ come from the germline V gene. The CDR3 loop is CASSLAVSLSGEETQYF. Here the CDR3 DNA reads TGCGCCAGCAGCTTGGCCGTATCGCTCTCGGGAGAAGAGACCCAGTACTTC.

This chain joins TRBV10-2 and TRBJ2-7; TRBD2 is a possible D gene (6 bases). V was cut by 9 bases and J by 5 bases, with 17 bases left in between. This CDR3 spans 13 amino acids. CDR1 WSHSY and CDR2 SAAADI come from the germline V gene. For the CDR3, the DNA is TGCGCCAGGGGGGGACCCGAACCCCACGAGCAGTACGTC. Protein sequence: CARGGPEPHEQYV.

The CDR3 bases are TGTGCCAGTAGTACCCACCCGCGAGGCACCGGGGAGCTGTTTTTT. This encodes CASSTHPRGTGELFF. The J gene is TRBJ2-2, the V gene TRBV19; D uncertain. Trimming cost V 4 bases and J 4 bases, with 13 bases left between them. Germline assignment: CDR1 LNHDA and CDR2 SQIVND (reference sequence). This CDR3 spans 15 amino acids.

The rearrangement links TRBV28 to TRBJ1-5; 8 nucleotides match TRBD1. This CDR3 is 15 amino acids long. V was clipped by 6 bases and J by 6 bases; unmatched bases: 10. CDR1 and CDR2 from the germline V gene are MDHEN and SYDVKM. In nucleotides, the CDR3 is TGTGCCAGCAGCCCTGACGACAGGGGTCTTCAGCCCCAGCATTTT. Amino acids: CASSPDDRGLQPQHF.

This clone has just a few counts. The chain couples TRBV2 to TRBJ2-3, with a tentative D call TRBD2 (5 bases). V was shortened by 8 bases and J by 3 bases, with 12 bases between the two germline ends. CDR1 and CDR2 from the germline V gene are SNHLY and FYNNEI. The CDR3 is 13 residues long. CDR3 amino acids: CASDERETDTQYF. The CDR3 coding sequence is TGTGCCAGCGATGAAAGGGAGACAGATACGCAGTATTTT.

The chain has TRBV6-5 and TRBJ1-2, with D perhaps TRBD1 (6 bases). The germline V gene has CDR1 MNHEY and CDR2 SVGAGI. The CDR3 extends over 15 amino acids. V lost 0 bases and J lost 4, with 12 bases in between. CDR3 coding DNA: TGTGCCAGCAGTTACTCTGGGGGCGCCGGCTATGGCTACACCTTC. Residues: CASSYSGGAGYGYTF.

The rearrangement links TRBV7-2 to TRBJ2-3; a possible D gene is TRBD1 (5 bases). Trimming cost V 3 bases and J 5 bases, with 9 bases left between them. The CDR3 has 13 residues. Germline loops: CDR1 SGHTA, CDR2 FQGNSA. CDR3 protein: CASSFQGKDTQYF. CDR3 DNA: TGTGCCAGCAGCTTCCAGGGTAAAGATACGCAGTATTTT.

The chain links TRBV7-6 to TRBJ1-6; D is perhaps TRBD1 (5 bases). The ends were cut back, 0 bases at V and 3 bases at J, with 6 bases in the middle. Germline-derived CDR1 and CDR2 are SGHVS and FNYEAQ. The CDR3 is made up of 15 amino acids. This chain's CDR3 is CASSLAQGYNSPLHF. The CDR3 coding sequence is TGTGCCAGCAGCTTAGCTCAGGGCTATAATTCACCCCTCCACTTT.

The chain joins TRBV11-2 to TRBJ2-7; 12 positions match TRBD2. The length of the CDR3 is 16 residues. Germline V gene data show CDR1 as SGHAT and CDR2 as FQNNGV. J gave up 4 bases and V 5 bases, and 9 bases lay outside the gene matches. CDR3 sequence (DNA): TGTGCCAGCAGCCCGATGGGACTAGCGGGCGGTTACGAGCAGTACTTC. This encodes CASSPMGLAGGYEQYF.

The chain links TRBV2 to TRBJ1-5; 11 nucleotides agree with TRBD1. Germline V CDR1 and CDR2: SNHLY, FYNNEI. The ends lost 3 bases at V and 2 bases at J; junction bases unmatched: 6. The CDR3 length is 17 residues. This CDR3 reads CASSDPGQGGGNQPQHF. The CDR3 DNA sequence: TGTGCCAGCAGTGACCCGGGACAGGGGGGGGGCAATCAGCCCCAGCATTTT.

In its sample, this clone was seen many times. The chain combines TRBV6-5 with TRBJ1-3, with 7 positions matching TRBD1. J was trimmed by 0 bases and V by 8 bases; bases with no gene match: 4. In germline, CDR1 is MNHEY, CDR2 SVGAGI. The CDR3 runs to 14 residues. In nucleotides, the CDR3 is TGTGCCAGCCATACAGGGGTCTCTGGAAACACCATATATTTT. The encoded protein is CASHTGVSGNTIYF.